Listed below are T cell receptor beta chains from one sample, sequenced in a study of blood T cell repertoires in COVID-19. Produced via immunoSEQ multiplex PCR; TCRdb's table is partial and in-frame only. The profile covers some 240,000 clones, with roughly 90% appearing a single time and roughly 2% taken by the ten largest. The sample was peripheral blood. These receptors were collected from an older woman with COVID-19, enrolled during active disease. The CDR3 runs from the conserved cysteine through the conserved F or W. Each record gives: J gene, V gene, CDR3 protein.

>TRBJ1-5|TRBV12-3/TRBV12-4
CASSFTGNQPQHF
>TRBJ1-2|TRBV10-3
CAISGGQGGYGYTF
>TRBJ2-7|TRBV5-1
CASSSGQGNWNEQYF
>TRBJ1-2|TRBV7-3
CASSYQRQGQGYTF
>TRBJ1-4|TRBV4-2
CASSQGGGGLGEKLFF
>TRBJ1-2|TRBV6-5
CASSRGQGGGYTF
>TRBJ1-1|TRBV6-2/TRBV6-3
CASSSSSMNTEAFF
>TRBJ1-2|TRBV3-1/TRBV3-2
CASSQAAGGGGYTF
>TRBJ2-1|TRBV11-3
CASSSWTSGGSNEQFF
>TRBJ2-7|TRBV7-3
CASSVGTSPLYEQYF
>TRBJ1-2|TRBV28
CASSFKQGSGYTF
>TRBJ1-6|TRBV5-1
CASSFTGDNSPLHF
>TRBJ2-3|TRBV13
CASSSPSGTSGGARSTDTQYF
>TRBJ1-3|TRBV18
CASSPSLGNTIYF
>TRBJ1-4|TRBV5-5
CASTPPGRTNEKLFF
>TRBJ1-1|TRBV19
CASSMQGTEDTEAFF
>TRBJ2-5|TRBV11-3
CASSSSGGGRETQYF
>TRBJ1-1|TRBV7-9
CASSLPLRGTEAFF
>TRBJ1-4|TRBV2
CASRAYGTGTEKLFF
>TRBJ2-1|TRBV3-1/TRBV3-2
CASNNGLAGGPNNEQFF
>TRBJ1-5|TRBV19
CASSIVRNQPQHF
>TRBJ1-1|TRBV5-1
CASSLGAGEEAFF
>TRBJ1-2|TRBV4-2
CASSQDKFGGGATNYGYTF
>TRBJ2-5|TRBV3-1/TRBV3-2
CASSHPSGGAGETQYF
>TRBJ1-2|TRBV2
CASSALDRSYGYTF
>TRBJ1-2|TRBV18
CASSESQGYGYTF
>TRBJ2-5|TRBV7-9
CASSLSGGAKETQYF
>TRBJ2-7|TRBV6-5
CASRLIFSSYEQYF
>TRBJ2-1|TRBV4-3
CASSQRQGAAYNEQFF
>TRBJ1-5|TRBV19
CASSIVRGLNQPQHF
>TRBJ1-2|TRBV7-3
CASSRTGLGGYTF
>TRBJ2-2|TRBV27
CATSLLPSNTGELFF
>TRBJ1-2|TRBV19
CASNRPTAGNYGYTF
>TRBJ1-1|TRBV7-2
CASSLHRVNTEAFF
>TRBJ1-4|TRBV19
CASSRRQLFNEKLFF
>TRBJ2-7|TRBV10-3
CAISESQWDRVGSGGTYEQYF
>TRBJ1-4|TRBV4-3
CASSQDRIRTGGEKLFF
>TRBJ1-1|TRBV18
CASSPIGGQGSTEAFF
>TRBJ1-2|TRBV4-3
CASSQNRGPNYGYTF
>TRBJ1-2|TRBV25-1
CASSASGGSYGYTF
>TRBJ1-5|TRBV5-1
CASSLTGTGGNQPQHF
>TRBJ1-2|TRBV13
CASRWRAYGYTF
>TRBJ1-5|TRBV6-1
CASLAYSNQPQHF
>TRBJ1-4|TRBV3-1/TRBV3-2
CASSQDTASYEKLFF
>TRBJ2-5|TRBV5-1
CASSQTGGVKTQYF
>TRBJ2-3|TRBV6-1
CASSEGTLPSTDTQYF
>TRBJ1-6|TRBV5-4
CASGGSKDIYSPLHF
>TRBJ1-2|TRBV27
CASSPGHIYGYTF
>TRBJ2-7|TRBV11-2
CASSGWAAGYEQYF